The entry below describes one T cell receptor beta chain. This entry comes from a study of blood T cell repertoires in COVID-19. As for the study in general: Samples of COVID-19 (acute and convalescent) were obtained from the United States, Italy and Spain. Nucleic acid was either cDNA or gDNA, and it came from T cells, B-cell-depleted T cells, or PBMCs.

Germline CDR1 reads MNHEY; CDR2 reads SMNVEV (reference sequence). Trimming took off 4 bases at V and 2 bases at J, with 9 bases between the two ends. The CDR3 loop spans 13 amino acids. Source study methods: Counts of nucleated cells, estimated from reference gene primer amplification, were obtained. Assay used: immunoSEQ multiplex PCR; TCRdb lists only in-frame clones, some missing. The V and J calls and clone size were taken over from that table, and D and trimming were inferred from the DNA. This table has tens of thousands of clones, roughly 85% appearing once. Sequencing used peripheral blood. The sequence came from a human donor in a cohort sampled during active COVID-19. The chain recombines TRBV27 with TRBJ2-7, with D unresolved. CDR3 DNA sequence: TGTGCCAGCAGTTCGGGTTCCACCTACGAGCAGTACTTC. Translated: CASSSGSTYEQYF.